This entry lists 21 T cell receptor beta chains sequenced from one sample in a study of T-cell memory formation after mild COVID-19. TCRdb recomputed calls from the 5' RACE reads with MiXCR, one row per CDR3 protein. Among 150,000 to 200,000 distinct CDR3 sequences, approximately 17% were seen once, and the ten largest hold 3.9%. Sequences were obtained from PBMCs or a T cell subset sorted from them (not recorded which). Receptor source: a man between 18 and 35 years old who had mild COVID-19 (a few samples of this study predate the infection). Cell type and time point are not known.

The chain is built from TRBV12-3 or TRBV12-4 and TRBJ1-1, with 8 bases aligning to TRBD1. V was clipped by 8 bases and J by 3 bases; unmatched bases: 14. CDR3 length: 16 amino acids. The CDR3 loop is CASSLHQGAIDTEAFF. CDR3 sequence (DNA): TGTGCCAGCTCTCTTCACCAGGGGGCAATAGACACTGAAGCTTTCTTT.

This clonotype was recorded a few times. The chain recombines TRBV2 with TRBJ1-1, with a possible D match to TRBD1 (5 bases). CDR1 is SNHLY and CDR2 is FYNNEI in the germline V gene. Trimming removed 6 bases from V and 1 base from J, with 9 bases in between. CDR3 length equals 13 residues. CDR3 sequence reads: CASRPDRNTEAFF. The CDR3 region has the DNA TGTGCCAGCAGGCCAGACAGGAACACTGAAGCTTTCTTT.

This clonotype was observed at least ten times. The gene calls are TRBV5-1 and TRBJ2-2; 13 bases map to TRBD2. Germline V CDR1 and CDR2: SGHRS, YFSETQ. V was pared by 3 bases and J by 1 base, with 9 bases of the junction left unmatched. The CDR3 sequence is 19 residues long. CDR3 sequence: CASSSRTSGGPLNTGELFF. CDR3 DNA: TGCGCCAGCAGCTCTAGGACTAGCGGGGGCCCCCTGAACACCGGGGAGCTGTTTTTT.

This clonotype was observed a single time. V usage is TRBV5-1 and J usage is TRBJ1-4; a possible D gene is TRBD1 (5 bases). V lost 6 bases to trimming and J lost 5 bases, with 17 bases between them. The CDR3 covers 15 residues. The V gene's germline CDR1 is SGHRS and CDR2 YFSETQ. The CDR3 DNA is TGCGCCAGCACGCGGGATTCAGGGAAAAATGAAAAACTGTTTTTT. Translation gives CASTRDSGKNEKLFF.

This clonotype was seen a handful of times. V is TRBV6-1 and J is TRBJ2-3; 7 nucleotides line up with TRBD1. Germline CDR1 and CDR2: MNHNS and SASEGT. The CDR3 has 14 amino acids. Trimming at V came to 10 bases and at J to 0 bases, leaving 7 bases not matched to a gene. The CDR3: CAIRTGLSTDTQYF. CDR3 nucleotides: TGTGCCATTCGGACAGGACTTAGCACAGATACGCAGTATTTT.

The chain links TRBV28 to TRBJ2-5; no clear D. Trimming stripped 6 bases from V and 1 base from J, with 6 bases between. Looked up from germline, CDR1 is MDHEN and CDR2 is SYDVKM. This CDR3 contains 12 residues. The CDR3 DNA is TGTGCCAGCAGCTCGGGCCAAGAGACCCAGTACTTC. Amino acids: CASSSGQETQYF.

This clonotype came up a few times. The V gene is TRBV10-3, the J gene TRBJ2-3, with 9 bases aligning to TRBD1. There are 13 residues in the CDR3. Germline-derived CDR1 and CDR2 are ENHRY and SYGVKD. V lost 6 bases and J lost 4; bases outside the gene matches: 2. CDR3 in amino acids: CAIRDRGSDTQYF. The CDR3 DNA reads TGTGCCATCAGGGACAGGGGCTCAGATACGCAGTATTTT.

The CDR3 DNA sequence: TGTGCCATCAGCGCTCGGACAGGGGTTAGTCAGAATGAGCAGTTCTTC. It yields the protein CAISARTGVSQNEQFF. This chain joins TRBV10-3 and TRBJ2-1, with 9 positions matching TRBD1. Germline CDR1 ENHRY, CDR2 SYGVKD. This CDR3 is built from 16 residues. V gave up 6 bases and J gave up 7 bases; unmatched junction bases: 13.

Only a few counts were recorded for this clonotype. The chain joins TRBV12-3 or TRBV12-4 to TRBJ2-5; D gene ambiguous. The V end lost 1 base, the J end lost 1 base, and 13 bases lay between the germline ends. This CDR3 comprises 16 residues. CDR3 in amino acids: CASSLGSGWFQETQYF. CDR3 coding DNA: TGTGCCAGCAGTTTAGGATCGGGCTGGTTCCAAGAGACCCAGTACTTC.

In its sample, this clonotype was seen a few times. The CDR3 region is CASSVGSGGEQFF. The DNA of the CDR3 is TGTGCCAGCAGCGTAGGGTCAGGAGGTGAGCAGTTCTTC. J is TRBJ2-1 and V is TRBV9, with D tentatively TRBD2 (5 bases). V dropped 0 bases and J dropped 9 bases, with 10 bases sitting between them. Per the germline V gene, CDR1 is SGDLS and CDR2 is YYNGEE. The CDR3 runs 13 residues.

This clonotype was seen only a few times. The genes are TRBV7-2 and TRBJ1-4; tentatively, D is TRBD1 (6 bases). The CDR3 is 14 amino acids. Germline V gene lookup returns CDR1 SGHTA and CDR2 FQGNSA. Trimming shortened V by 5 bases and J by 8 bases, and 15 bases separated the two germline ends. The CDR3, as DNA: TGTGCCAGCAGCACCCAGGGGTCTCGGGAAAAACTGTTTTTT. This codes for CASSTQGSREKLFF. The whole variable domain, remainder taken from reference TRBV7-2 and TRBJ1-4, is GAGVSQSPSNKVTEKGKDVELRCDPISGHTALYWYRQSLGQGLEFLIYFQGNSAPDKSGLPSDRFSAERTGGSVSTLTIQRTQQEDSAVYLCASSTQGSREKLFFGSGTQLSVL.

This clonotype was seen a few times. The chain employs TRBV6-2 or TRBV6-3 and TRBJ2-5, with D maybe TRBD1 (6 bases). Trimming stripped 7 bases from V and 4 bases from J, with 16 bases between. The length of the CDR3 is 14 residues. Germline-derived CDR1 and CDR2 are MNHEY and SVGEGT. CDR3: CASTTPTGGETQYF. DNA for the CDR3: TGTGCCAGCACCACGCCGACAGGAGGAGAGACCCAGTACTTC.

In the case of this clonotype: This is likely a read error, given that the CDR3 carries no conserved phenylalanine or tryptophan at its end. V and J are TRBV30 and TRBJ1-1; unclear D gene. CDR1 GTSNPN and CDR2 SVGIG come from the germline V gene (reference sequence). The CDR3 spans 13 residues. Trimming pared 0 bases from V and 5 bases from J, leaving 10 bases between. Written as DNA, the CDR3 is TGTGCCTGGAGTGTACGGGAAGGGACTGAAGCTTTCCTT. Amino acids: CAWSVREGTEAFL.

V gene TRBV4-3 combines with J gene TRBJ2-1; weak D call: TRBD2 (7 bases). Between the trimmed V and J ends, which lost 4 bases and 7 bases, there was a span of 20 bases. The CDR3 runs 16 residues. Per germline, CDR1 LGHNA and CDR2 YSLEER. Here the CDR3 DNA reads TGCGCCAGCAGCCTGTTGGGGGGGGCAAGATTTAATGAGCAGTTCTTC. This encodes CASSLLGGARFNEQFF.

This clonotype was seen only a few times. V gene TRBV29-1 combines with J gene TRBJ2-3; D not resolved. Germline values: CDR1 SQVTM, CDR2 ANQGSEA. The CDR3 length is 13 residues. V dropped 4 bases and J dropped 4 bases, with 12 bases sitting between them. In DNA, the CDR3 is TGCAGCGTTGTTCCCAGCAGTTCAGATACGCAGTATTTT. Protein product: CSVVPSSSDTQYF.

The CDR3 coding sequence is TGTGCCAGCTCACCACGGCAGCAAGAGACCCAGTACTTC. This translates into CASSPRQQETQYF. The chain carries TRBV18 and TRBJ2-5; D is unclear. CDR1 KGHSH and CDR2 LQKENI come from the germline V gene. This CDR3 spans 13 amino acids. V was shortened by 1 base and J by 2 bases, with 5 bases between the two germline ends.

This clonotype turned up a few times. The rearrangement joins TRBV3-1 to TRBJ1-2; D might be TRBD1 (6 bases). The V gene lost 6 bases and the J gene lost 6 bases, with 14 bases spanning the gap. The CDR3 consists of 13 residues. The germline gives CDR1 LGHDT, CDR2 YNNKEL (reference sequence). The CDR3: CASRSTGSHGYTF. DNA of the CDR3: TGTGCCAGCAGGAGTACAGGGTCCCATGGCTACACCTTC.

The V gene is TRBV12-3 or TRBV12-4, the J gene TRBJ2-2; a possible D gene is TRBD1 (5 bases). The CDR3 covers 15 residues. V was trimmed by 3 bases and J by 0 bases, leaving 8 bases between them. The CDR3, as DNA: TGTGCCAGCAGTTTTTACAGGACGAACACCGGGGAGCTGTTTTTT. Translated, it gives CASSFYRTNTGELFF.

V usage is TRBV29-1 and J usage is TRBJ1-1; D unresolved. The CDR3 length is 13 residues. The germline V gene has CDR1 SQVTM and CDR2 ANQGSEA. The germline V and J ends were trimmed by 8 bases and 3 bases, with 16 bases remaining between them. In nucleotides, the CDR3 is TGCAGCACCCAGACACTAGAGGACACTGAAGCTTTCTTT. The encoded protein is CSTQTLEDTEAFF.

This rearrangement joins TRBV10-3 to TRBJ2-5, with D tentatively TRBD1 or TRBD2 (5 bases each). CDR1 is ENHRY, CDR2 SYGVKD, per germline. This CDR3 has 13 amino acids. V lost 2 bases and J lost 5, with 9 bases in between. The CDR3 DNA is TGTGCCATCAGTGAGCAGGGAGAGGAGACCCAGTACTTC. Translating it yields CAISEQGEETQYF.

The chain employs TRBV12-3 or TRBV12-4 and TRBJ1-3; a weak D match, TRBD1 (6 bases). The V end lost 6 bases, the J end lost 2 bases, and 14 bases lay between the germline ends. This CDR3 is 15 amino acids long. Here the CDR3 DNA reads TGTGCCAGCAGGGACACAGGGTCGGCTGGAAACACCATATATTTT. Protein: CASRDTGSAGNTIYF.